The text below deals with one T cell receptor (beta chain). This record comes from a study of blood T cell repertoires in COVID-19. Overall study: There were acute and convalescent COVID-19 samples, and they came from the United States, Italy and Spain. In each case, the material was cDNA or gDNA derived from T cells, B-cell-depleted T cells, or PBMCs.

The CDR3 has 17 amino acids. The V and J ends lost 2 bases and 4 bases, in that order; junction bases with no gene match: 13. CDR1 and CDR2 (germline): SGHRS, YFSETQ. Authors' methods: Reference gene primer amplification yielded estimated nucleated cell counts. The protocol was immunoSEQ multiplex PCR, while the TCRdb copy is restricted to in-frame clones and leaves out a portion. V and J calls and clone size come straight from that table; D and trimming were deduced from the DNA. The profile shows about 51,000 clones, 86% of them singletons. The sequencing input was peripheral blood. The V call is TRBV5-1, the J call TRBJ2-5; 8 bases are shared with TRBD1. This receptor was obtained from a man aged 55 to 69 with acute or convalescent COVID-19. The CDR3 protein is CASSFGQGPMTGETQYF. CDR3 bases: TGCGCCAGCAGCTTCGGACAGGGCCCCATGACAGGAGAGACCCAGTACTTC.